This T cell receptor (beta chain) was recorded in a study of control samples from healthy donors and cancer patients. Only in-frame clones appear in the TCRdb table, and some are missing; sequencing was by immunoSEQ multiplex PCR. Altogether 110,000 or so clones are present, approximately 82% being singletons, with the ten largest covering 6.5%. The clonotype was recovered from a man between 18 and 35 years old in good health. Input material: blood.

The CDR3 coding sequence is TGTGCCAGCACTGACGACAGGGGTATCACTGAAGCTTTCTTT. Residues: CASTDDRGITEAFF. V is TRBV2 and J is TRBJ1-1, with 8 nucleotides matching TRBD1. In germline, CDR1 is SNHLY, CDR2 FYNNEI. With 7 bases clipped from V and 4 bases from J, the junction kept 8 bases outside the gene matches. The CDR3 covers 14 residues.